This T cell receptor (beta chain) originates from a study of metastatic and nonmetastatic thyroid tumors. General study points: In blood and tumor, TCR beta diversity was reportedly significantly higher in malignant thyroid tumors than in benign nodules.

TCRdb reanalyzed the PCR reads via MiXCR. The sample has around 52,000 clones, 25% to 30% seen once. Until they underwent thyroid surgery, no patient had received any treatment. V was shortened by 11 bases and J by 7 bases, with 15 bases between the two germline ends. Germline loops: CDR1 ENHRY, CDR2 SYGVKD. The CDR3 is made up of 13 amino acids. This clone was observed a few times. Antigen specificity is unknown. The sample was blood. The source is a female donor with papillary thyroid cancer or a benign thyroid nodule (not recorded which). Some clones in this sample may be carry-over from other donors' samples. The chain carries TRBV10-3 and TRBJ1-6, with a tentative D call TRBD1 (6 bases). In DNA form, the CDR3 reads TGTGCCTCGACCGGGACACAGAATTCACCCCTCCACTTT. Amino acid sequence: CASTGTQNSPLHF.